The 27 T cell receptor beta chains below all came from one sample that was sequenced in a study of blood T cell repertoires in COVID-19. Only in-frame clones appear in the TCRdb table, and some are missing; sequencing was by immunoSEQ multiplex PCR. Altogether over 40,000 clones are present, roughly 82% being singletons, with the ten largest covering over 12%. The sequenced material came from peripheral blood. The origin of the receptors is a human donor in a cohort sampled during active COVID-19.

V is TRBV27 and J is TRBJ2-7; 8 bases map to TRBD2. V was clipped by 4 bases and J by 2 bases; unmatched bases: 7. The CDR3 consists of 15 residues. Looked up from germline, CDR1 is MNHEY and CDR2 is SMNVEV (reference sequence). The CDR3 bases are TGTGCCAGCAGTTCCCTGGCGGGAGGCGCCTACGAGCAGTACTTC. It yields the protein CASSSLAGGAYEQYF.

This clone came up once. The V gene is TRBV5-1, the J gene TRBJ2-1; TRBD1 matches 10 bases. The germline V gene has CDR1 SGHRS and CDR2 YFSETQ. V lost 4 bases, J lost 8 bases, and 12 bases stayed unmatched. This CDR3 has 16 residues. This CDR3 reads CASSRPGTGEVDEQFF. In DNA, the CDR3 is TGCGCCAGCAGCCGTCCCGGGACAGGGGAGGTAGATGAGCAGTTCTTC.

This sequence joins TRBV5-1 and TRBJ1-4; a weak D match, TRBD1 (5 bases). Germline V lookup: CDR1 SGHRS, CDR2 YFSETQ. With 2 bases removed from V and 0 bases from J, the gap between germline ends came to 20 bases. This CDR3 contains 19 residues. This CDR3 is CASSLIVQGIGATNEKLFF. For the CDR3, the DNA is TGCGCCAGCAGCTTAATCGTGCAGGGAATAGGAGCAACTAATGAAAAACTGTTTTTT.

This chain links TRBV18 with TRBJ2-3; 8 bases are a match to TRBD2. Losses at the gene ends were 3 bases for V and 2 bases for J; bases not matched to a gene: 13. In germline, CDR1 is KGHSH, CDR2 LQKENI. This CDR3 comprises 18 residues. CDR3 nucleotides: TGTGCCAGCTCACCCATTGGCGGGGGGACGGAAATCACAGATACGCAGTATTTT. This codes for CASSPIGGGTEITDTQYF.

The rearrangement uses TRBV3-1 (or the pseudogene TRBV3-2) and TRBJ2-5; 12 positions agree with TRBD2. Germline values: CDR1 LGHDT, CDR2 YNNKEL (reference sequence). This CDR3 contains 19 residues. Losses at the gene ends were 2 bases for V and 2 bases for J; bases not matched to a gene: 12. This chain's CDR3 is CASSQKDDRLAGEQETQYF. CDR3 coding DNA: TGTGCCAGCAGCCAAAAGGACGACCGACTAGCGGGGGAGCAAGAGACCCAGTACTTC.

CDR3 loop: CASSSWTGADYSNQPQHF. In DNA, the CDR3 is TGTGCCAGCAGCTCTTGGACAGGGGCCGATTATAGCAATCAGCCCCAGCATTTT. J is TRBJ1-5 and V is TRBV7-8, with 9 nucleotides matching TRBD1. Germline V gene data show CDR1 as SGHVS and CDR2 as FQNEAQ. After removal of 4 bases from V and 0 bases from J, the junction contained 10 bases not matched to a gene. The CDR3 is made up of 18 amino acids.

This clone came up a few times. This chain joins TRBV7-9 and TRBJ1-5; D is uncertain. The CDR3 has 12 residues. Per the germline V gene, CDR1 is SEHNR and CDR2 is FQNEAQ (reference sequence). Trimming removed 1 base at V and 8 bases at J, with 6 bases between. Here the CDR3 reads CASSLDEEPQHF. The CDR3 DNA is TGTGCCAGCAGCTTAGACGAGGAGCCCCAGCATTTT. The full variable domain, completed using reference TRBV7-9 and TRBJ1-5, is DTGVSQNPRHKITKRGQNVTFRCDPISEHNRLYWYRQTLGQGPEFLTYFQNEAQLEKSRLLSDRFSAERPKGSFSTLEIQRTEQGDSAMYLCASSLDEEPQHFGDGTRLSIL.

The chain combines TRBV6-2 or TRBV6-3 with TRBJ1-1; 7 bases fit TRBD1. Germline CDR1 reads MNHEY; CDR2 reads SVGEGT. This CDR3 has 15 amino acids. J was trimmed by 8 bases and V by 6 bases; bases with no gene match: 15. This chain's CDR3 is CASSKLQGLGSEAFF. CDR3 DNA sequence: TGTGCCAGCAGCAAACTACAGGGGCTCGGCAGCGAAGCTTTCTTT.

The CDR3 DNA is TGTGCCAGCAGCGCACGACAGGGGGCCAGCTCTGGAAACACCATATATTTT. Amino acid sequence: CASSARQGASSGNTIYF. The V call is TRBV9, the J call TRBJ1-3; 10 bases line up with TRBD1. The V gene's germline CDR1 is SGDLS and CDR2 YYNGEE. The CDR3 is 17 amino acids. V shed 3 bases, J shed 0 bases, and the junction held 6 bases outside the gene matches.

The chain employs TRBV19 and TRBJ2-7; 9 bases agree with TRBD1. This CDR3 comprises 16 residues. The ends lost 4 bases at V and 3 bases at J; junction bases unmatched: 10. The germline V gene has CDR1 LNHDA and CDR2 SQIVND (reference sequence). DNA of the CDR3: TGTGCCAGTAGTAGCCATCTGACAGGGGGAGGCTACGAGCAGTACTTC. Translation: CASSSHLTGGGYEQYF.

This chain uses TRBV5-1 with TRBJ2-7; 10 nucleotides align to TRBD2. The germline V gene encodes CDR1 SGHRS and CDR2 YFSETQ. After removal of 4 bases from V and 0 bases from J, the junction contained 16 bases not matched to a gene. There are 19 residues in the CDR3. CDR3 in DNA: TGCGCCAGCAGCCGTGGGGGCGGCGTCGGGACTAGCGACTCCTACGAGCAGTACTTC. Amino acid sequence: CASSRGGGVGTSDSYEQYF.

This rearrangement joins TRBV2 to TRBJ2-3; a weak D match, TRBD2 (6 bases). Trimming stripped 7 bases from V and 2 bases from J, with 16 bases between. CDR1 is SNHLY and CDR2 is FYNNEI in the germline V gene. CDR3 size: 15 residues. CDR3 in amino acids: CASTPWGLVTDTQYF. As DNA, the CDR3 is TGTGCCAGCACTCCATGGGGACTCGTCACAGATACGCAGTATTTT.

The V call is TRBV2, the J call TRBJ2-1; 8 positions agree with TRBD1. The CDR3 loop spans 14 amino acids. The V and J ends lost 2 bases and 10 bases, in that order; junction bases with no gene match: 7. Per germline, CDR1 SNHLY and CDR2 FYNNEI. CDR3 DNA sequence: TGTGCCAGCAGTGAAAGGTCAGGGGGCCAAGAGCAGTTCTTC. Its translation: CASSERSGGQEQFF.

The chain combines TRBV6-5 with TRBJ2-7; 9 bases are shared with TRBD1. The germline V gene encodes CDR1 MNHEY and CDR2 SVGAGI. The V gene end was trimmed by 5 bases and the J gene end by 13 bases; junction bases not matched to a gene: 12. There are 13 residues in the CDR3. The CDR3 protein is CASSPMGQGLIYF. In DNA form, the CDR3 reads TGTGCCAGCAGTCCCATGGGACAGGGTCTTATTTACTTC.

In regard to this clone: Other DNA sequences in this sample translate to the same CDR3. The V gene is TRBV4-1, the J gene TRBJ2-5, with 7 bases lining up with TRBD2. CDR1 is MGHRA, CDR2 YSYEKL, per germline. V lost 0 bases, J lost 2 bases, and 3 bases stayed unmatched. CDR3 length equals 15 residues. The CDR3 protein is CASSQDGGGQETQYF. Written as DNA, the CDR3 is TGCGCCAGCAGCCAAGATGGGGGGGGTCAAGAGACCCAGTACTTC.

The chain is built from TRBV7-9 and TRBJ1-3; D gene unclear. Trimming pared 3 bases from V and 0 bases from J, leaving 9 bases between. The CDR3 spans 15 residues. In germline, CDR1 is SEHNR, CDR2 FQNEAQ (reference sequence). The CDR3: CASSFGQHSGNTIYF. Written as DNA, the CDR3 is TGTGCCAGCAGCTTTGGGCAACACTCTGGAAACACCATATATTTT.

The count of this clone is one. The CDR3 DNA is TGTGCCAGCAGCCTGCGGGGCGGGGAGGGCGAGCAGTACTTC. It translates to CASSLRGGEGEQYF. The chain carries TRBV7-2 and TRBJ2-7, with 7 bases lining up with TRBD2. The CDR3 is made up of 14 amino acids. J lost 6 bases, V lost 5 bases, and 10 bases had no gene match. Per the germline V gene, CDR1 is SGHTA and CDR2 is FQGNSA.

V usage is TRBV7-3 and J usage is TRBJ2-3; 7 positions agree with TRBD1. V lost 5 bases to trimming and J lost 6 bases; unmatched junction nucleotides: 8. CDR3 size: 14 residues. CDR1 SGHTA and CDR2 FQGTGA come from the germline V gene. CDR3 sequence: CASSKDRLGDTQYF. The DNA for the CDR3 is TGTGCCAGCAGCAAGGACAGGCTCGGCGATACGCAGTATTTT.

V is TRBV2 and J is TRBJ1-4; D is unresolved. Trimming left V 5 bases short and J 1 base short, with 20 bases between. The CDR3 consists of 18 residues. Looked up from germline, CDR1 is SNHLY and CDR2 is FYNNEI. Here the CDR3 reads CASSNPPSLGRTNEKLFF. The CDR3 coding sequence is TGTGCCAGCAGTAATCCCCCCTCGCTGGGCCGAACTAATGAAAAACTGTTTTTT.

This clone was observed a handful of times. Here the CDR3 reads CASRVAPGDSPLHF. CDR3 coding DNA: TGTGCCAGCAGGGTGGCCCCAGGGGATTCACCCCTCCACTTT. The chain joins TRBV5-5 to TRBJ1-6; D perhaps matches TRBD1 (6 bases). V lost 5 bases and J 8 bases, leaving 14 bases between the germline ends. From germline, CDR1 is SGHKS and CDR2 YYEKEE (reference sequence). The CDR3 consists of 14 residues.

This rearrangement joins TRBV6-2 or TRBV6-3 to TRBJ1-2, with D unclear. This CDR3 has 17 amino acids. Germline V gene data show CDR1 as MNHEY and CDR2 as SVGEGT. V was trimmed by 0 bases and J by 7 bases, leaving 21 bases between them. This CDR3 reads CASSYSSNGLVAGGYTF. The CDR3, as DNA: TGTGCCAGCAGTTACTCGAGTAATGGGCTCGTCGCCGGTGGCTACACCTTC.

The rearrangement joins TRBV5-4 to TRBJ2-1, with 12 bases lining up with TRBD2. The CDR3 extends over 16 amino acids. J lost 6 bases, V lost 4 bases, and 8 bases had no gene match. Germline values: CDR1 SGHNT, CDR2 YYREEE (reference sequence). Here the CDR3 reads CASSTPSGGATNEQFF. The CDR3 coding sequence is TGTGCCAGCAGCACGCCTAGCGGGGGGGCCACCAATGAGCAGTTCTTC. Looking up the rest from reference TRBV5-4 and TRBJ2-1 gives the full variable domain: ETGVTQSPTHLIKTRGQQVTLRCSSQSGHNTVSWYQQALGQGPQFIFQYYREEENGRGNFPPRFSGLQFPNYSSELNVNALELDDSALYLCASSTPSGGATNEQFFGPGTRLTVL.

This clone appeared once. The chain links TRBV7-6 to TRBJ2-3; D gene unclear. From germline, CDR1 is SGHVS and CDR2 FNYEAQ. V was trimmed by 5 bases and J by 6 bases, leaving 9 bases between them. The CDR3 contains 12 residues. CDR3: CASSASTDTQYF. In DNA form, the CDR3 reads TGTGCCAGCAGCGCGAGTACGGATACGCAGTATTTT.

The chain uses TRBV9 and TRBJ2-1, with 13 positions matching TRBD2. This CDR3 region has 19 residues. J lost 1 base, V lost 3 bases, and 10 bases had no gene match. Germline V lookup: CDR1 SGDLS, CDR2 YYNGEE. The chain's CDR3 is CASSGRGRLAGGSYNEQFF. CDR3 bases: TGTGCCAGCAGCGGCAGGGGGAGACTAGCGGGAGGTTCCTACAATGAGCAGTTCTTC.

This clone was seen only once. This chain connects TRBV5-1 to TRBJ2-3, with 14 bases that match TRBD2. Germline V gives CDR1 SGHRS, CDR2 YFSETQ. The CDR3 covers 16 residues. Trimming took 5 bases from V and 6 from J; bases not matched to a gene: 8. The CDR3 here is CASSSGTSGRMDTQYF. The CDR3 DNA sequence: TGCGCCAGCAGTTCCGGGACTAGCGGGAGAATGGATACGCAGTATTTT.

The chain joins TRBV5-1 to TRBJ2-7; D possibly corresponds to TRBD1 (6 bases). The CDR3 is made up of 14 amino acids. V lost 1 base and J lost 3, with 11 bases in between. Germline-derived CDR1 and CDR2 are SGHRS and YFSETQ. In nucleotides, the CDR3 is TGCGCCAGCAGCTTGAGGCCAGGGGTCTACGAGCAGTACTTC. This sequence encodes CASSLRPGVYEQYF. Together with reference TRBV5-1 and TRBJ2-7, the CDR3 gives the full variable domain: KAGVTQTPRYLIKTRGQQVTLSCSPISGHRSVSWYQQTPGQGLQFLFEYFSETQRNKGNFPGRFSGRQFSNSRSEMNVSTLELGDSALYLCASSLRPGVYEQYFGPGTRLTVT.

This chain joins TRBV6-5 and TRBJ2-3; 8 bases align to TRBD1. CDR1 and CDR2 from the germline V gene are MNHEY and SVGAGI. This CDR3 is built from 13 residues. Trimming took 5 bases from V and 5 from J; bases not matched to a gene: 3. CDR3 DNA: TGTGCCAGCAGTAGAGACAGGGGAGATACGCAGTATTTT. The encoded protein is CASSRDRGDTQYF.